The rows below give T cell receptor beta chains drawn from one sample of a study of T cells after posttransplantation cyclophosphamide. Clones were read by immunoSEQ multiplex PCR, and TCRdb kept only the in-frame ones, dropping some. The sample comprises 25,000 to 35,000 clones, roughly 90% of which are singletons, and under 15% rests with the top ten. The sequenced sample consisted of PBMCs. The source of these receptors is a woman aged 40 to 50 with a blood cancer, CMV-positive, and with a related stem cell donor. CDR3s include the opening cysteine and the closing phenylalanine or tryptophan. The listing skips clone size in some rows; elsewhere it reads once, few, many or a size class.

TRBV2	NA	NA	CASRPDRADEQYF
TRBV5-1	NA	TRBJ2-3	CASSLVAPTDTQYF
TRBV4-3	NA	TRBJ1-2	CASSQERTGVSYGYTF
TRBV9	NA	TRBJ2-1	CASSTPGQGRNEQFF
TRBV18	NA	TRBJ1-5	CASSLSSLDQPQHF
TRBV27	NA	TRBJ2-1	CASSPGTGNTNEQFF
TRBV13	NA	TRBJ2-7	CASSPETGGDFSYEQYF
TRBV19	NA	TRBJ2-7	CASSIFPAGETYEQYF
TRBV10-3	NA	TRBJ2-2	CAITDRGRNTGELFF
TRBV2	NA	TRBJ2-5	CASGEGRETQYF
TRBV11-2	few	TRBJ2-5	CASSRTTFSMETQYF
TRBV5-1	NA	TRBJ2-7	CASSGGSSEQYF
TRBV5-1	NA	TRBJ2-7	CASREGTGSYEQYF
TRBV25-1	NA	TRBJ2-3	CASRHRELDTQYF
TRBV18	NA	TRBJ2-7	CASSPRPPEQYF
TRBV7-3	NA	TRBJ2-3	CASSLQGSTDTQYF
TRBV7-2	NA	TRBJ2-7	CASSRDRVAYEQYF
TRBV2	NA	TRBJ2-7	CASSVPGQGYSYEQYF
TRBV19	NA	NA	CASIPGTGPYEQYF
TRBV7-9	few	TRBJ1-1	CASSRGMNTEAFF
TRBV6-1	NA	TRBJ2-7	CASNRRSSYEQYF
TRBV6-5	NA	TRBJ1-5	CASSSSTTTQHF
TRBV4-2	once	TRBJ2-3	CASSQGGGGRTDTQYF
TRBV19	NA	TRBJ2-2	CASTIGGSTGELFF
TRBV6-1	NA	TRBJ1-2	CASSEAETGANGYTF
TRBV6-4	NA	TRBJ1-2	CASSASARGRGYGYTF
TRBV7-9	few	TRBJ1-1	CASSLFGTGNTEAFF
TRBV5-6	NA	TRBJ2-2	CASSSDRARTGELFF
TRBV27	NA	TRBJ2-7	CASGRGFSYEQYF
TRBV18	NA	TRBJ1-3	CASSPLAPQAISGNTIYF
TRBV5-1	once	TRBJ1-2	CASSRDTNYGYTF
TRBV9	NA	TRBJ1-3	CASSVAEGGGGNTIYF
TRBV5-1	NA	TRBJ2-7	CASSLGYSTLEQYF
TRBV10-2	NA	TRBJ1-1	CASSDRQGGMNTEAFF
TRBV9	NA	TRBJ2-7	CASSETGTNYEQYF
TRBV28	NA	TRBJ1-2	CASSSGGLYYGYTF
TRBV6-6	once	TRBJ1-4	CASSYGTLGTNEKLFF
TRBV6-1	once	TRBJ2-2	CASSESAGGLNTGELFF
TRBV7-2	NA	TRBJ1-3	CASRGLVAGNTIYF
TRBV28	NA	TRBJ1-2	CASSTARGNYGYTF
TRBV6-1	NA	TRBJ1-6	CASSGDREASPLHF
TRBV7-2	NA	TRBJ2-5	CASSFPGQGGETQYF